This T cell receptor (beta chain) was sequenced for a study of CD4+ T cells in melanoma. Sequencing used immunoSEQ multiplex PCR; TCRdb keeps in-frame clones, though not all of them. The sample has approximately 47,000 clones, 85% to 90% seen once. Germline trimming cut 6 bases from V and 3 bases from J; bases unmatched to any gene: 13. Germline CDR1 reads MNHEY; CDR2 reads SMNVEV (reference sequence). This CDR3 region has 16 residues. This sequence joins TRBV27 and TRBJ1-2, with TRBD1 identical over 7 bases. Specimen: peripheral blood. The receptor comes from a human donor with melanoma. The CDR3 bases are TGTGCCAGCAGCAGTTCGTTTGGAGGGGGCGACTATGGCTACACCTTC. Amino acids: CASSSSFGGGDYGYTF.